The source of this T cell receptor (beta chain) is a study of blood T cells in healthy people across ages. Study-level findings and limits: Donors of long life had a larger count of naive CD4+ cells and greater diversity than aged donors.

The authors isolated at least 6 million PBMCs per sample. The authors extracted at least 5 micrograms of total RNA per sample. With a J-beta primer mix and a sample-barcoded 5' primer, a second PCR ran about 7 to 12 cycles. A 12-random-nucleotide template-switch adaptor tagged each cDNA molecule. TCRdb reprocessed the 5' RACE reads with MiXCR, giving one entry per CDR3 protein. The repertoire holds about 1,400,000 distinct CDR3 sequences, with approximately 60% as singletons. A word on this clonotype: The antigen is not known.

CDR1 SGHKS and CDR2 YYEKEE come from the germline V gene (reference sequence). The V end was cut by 0 bases, the J end by 14 bases, with 13 bases between. CDR3 length: 12 amino acids. This sequence joins TRBV5-5 and TRBJ2-3, with D unclear. The sample consisted of blood. The clonotype comes from a man aged 18 to 29 in good health. In DNA form, the CDR3 reads TGTGCCAGCAGCTTGGAGGTGGTACAGTTGTATTTT. This sequence encodes CASSLEVVQLYF.